Listed here are 29 T cell receptor beta chains from one sample, sequenced in a study of shared clonotypes between healthy human individuals. Repertoires were generated with immunoSEQ multiplex PCR, while TCRdb's copy carries only in-frame clones and drops some. The table has about a million clones, 60% to 80% seen once; the top ten hold roughly 0.9%. Source material: memory CD4+ T cells from PBMCs. As for subset: CD45RA-negative fraction. These receptor sequences come from a man aged 18 to 30 in good health. Some clones in this sample may be carry-over from other donors' samples.

This sequence joins TRBV6-4 and TRBJ2-1; a weak D match, TRBD2 (6 bases). From germline, CDR1 is MRHNA and CDR2 SNTAGT. CDR3 size: 16 residues. The V end lost 4 bases, the J end lost 1 base, and 14 bases lay between the germline ends. For the CDR3, the DNA is TGTGCCAGCAGTGGGAGGGAAGGTACGTCCTACAATGAGCAGTTCTTC. This encodes CASSGREGTSYNEQFF.

This chain joins TRBV29-1 and TRBJ1-1; tentatively, D is TRBD1 (6 bases). CDR3 length: 12 residues. The V and J ends lost 4 bases and 3 bases respectively, with 9 bases between them. Germline CDR1 and CDR2: SQVTM and ANQGSEA. The CDR3 loop is CSVGEGDTEAFF. In DNA form, the CDR3 reads TGCAGCGTTGGAGAGGGGGACACTGAAGCTTTCTTT.

With regard to this clone: This clone may be a read error of a much larger clone one base away. The same CDR3 is also encoded by other DNA sequences in this sample. The chain employs TRBV6-1 and TRBJ2-3; D is uncertain. Germline loops: CDR1 MNHNS, CDR2 SASEGT. CDR3 length: 11 amino acids. The V and J ends lost 6 bases and 2 bases respectively, with 3 bases between them. CDR3 loop: CASSDTDTQYF. DNA for the CDR3: TGTGCCAGCAGCGACACAGATACGCAGTATTTT.

The chain employs TRBV10-3 and TRBJ2-2; the D gene could be TRBD1 or TRBD2 (6 bases each). V lost 9 bases and J 5 bases, leaving 13 bases between the germline ends. Germline CDR1 and CDR2: ENHRY and SYGVKD. The CDR3 has 13 residues. CDR3 bases: TGTGCCATAAGGGGGGAGAGGACCGGGGAGCTGTTTTTT. Amino acid sequence: CAIRGERTGELFF.

This clone was counted a few times. This chain uses TRBV2 with TRBJ2-4; D gene ambiguous. The CDR3 spans 14 residues. Germline lookup yields CDR1 SNHLY and CDR2 FYNNEI. The V end lost 6 bases, the J end lost 0 bases, and 9 bases lay between the germline ends. The CDR3 loop is CASSSGLAKNIQYF. The CDR3 coding sequence is TGTGCCAGCAGCTCAGGTCTAGCCAAAAACATTCAGTACTTC. The variable domain in full, completed from reference TRBV2 and TRBJ2-4, reads EPEVTQTPSHQVTQMGQEVILRCVPISNHLYFYWYRQILGQKVEFLVSFYNNEISEKSEIFDDQFSVERPDGSNFTLKIRSTKLEDSAMYFCASSSGLAKNIQYFGAGTRLSVL.

The gene calls are TRBV5-1 and TRBJ2-7; the D gene is possibly TRBD2 (6 bases). This CDR3 has 13 amino acids. Per the germline V gene, CDR1 is SGHRS and CDR2 is YFSETQ. Trimming pared 2 bases from V and 3 bases from J, leaving 9 bases between. CDR3 sequence: CASSLTSRYEQYF. The CDR3 nucleotides are TGCGCCAGCAGCTTAACTAGCCGCTACGAGCAGTACTTC.

The chain couples TRBV19 to TRBJ1-1; TRBD1 agrees at 8 bases. The CDR3 extends over 15 amino acids. The V and J ends lost 7 bases and 0 bases, in that order; junction bases with no gene match: 7. Germline CDR1 LNHDA, CDR2 SQIVND (reference sequence). In DNA form, the CDR3 reads TGTGCCAGTATAGGGGCAGGGGGCATGAACACTGAAGCTTTCTTT. It yields the protein CASIGAGGMNTEAFF.

This clone was observed a few times. This chain links TRBV9 with TRBJ1-5; D gene uncertain. Germline V gives CDR1 SGDLS, CDR2 YYNGEE. V gave up 0 bases and J gave up 2 bases, with 9 bases separating them. The CDR3 is made up of 15 amino acids. CDR3 sequence: CASSVDDGGNQPQHF. The CDR3 coding sequence is TGTGCCAGCAGCGTAGACGACGGCGGCAATCAGCCCCAGCATTTT.

The rearrangement uses TRBV5-6 and TRBJ1-4; D is unresolved. Germline V lookup: CDR1 SGHDT, CDR2 YYEEEE. There are 15 residues in the CDR3. Trimming pared 0 bases from V and 9 bases from J, leaving 15 bases between. CDR3 loop: CASSLASHITKKLFF. The CDR3 nucleotides are TGTGCCAGCAGCTTGGCCTCGCACATCACGAAAAAACTGTTTTTT.

This chain uses TRBV10-3 with TRBJ1-2; possibly TRBD1 for D (6 bases). Trimming stripped 7 bases from V and 2 bases from J, with 14 bases between. Germline-derived CDR1 and CDR2 are ENHRY and SYGVKD. CDR3 length: 14 amino acids. CDR3 sequence (DNA): TGTGCCATCACCCGGACAGACGAAAACTATGGCTACACCTTC. Its protein product is CAITRTDENYGYTF.

Worth noting for this clone: This sample includes further DNA sequences coding for the same CDR3. The gene calls are TRBV9 and TRBJ2-6; D is undetermined. In germline, CDR1 is SGDLS, CDR2 YYNGEE. The CDR3 contains 15 residues. The ends were cut back, 1 base at V and 0 bases at J, with 5 bases in the middle. CDR3 in amino acids: CASSVSGSGANVLTF. In nucleotides, the CDR3 is TGTGCCAGCAGCGTATCAGGCTCTGGGGCCAACGTCCTGACTTTC.

The chain is built from TRBV7-2 and TRBJ2-2, with unresolved D. The CDR3 totals 15 residues. V was trimmed by 4 bases and J by 1 base, leaving 10 bases between them. Germline lookup yields CDR1 SGHTA and CDR2 FQGNSA. CDR3 sequence (DNA): TGTGCCAGCAGCTACCTGACGGGGAACACCGGGGAGCTGTTTTTT. Protein: CASSYLTGNTGELFF.

This sequence joins TRBV11-2 and TRBJ2-7; D unresolved. Per the germline V gene, CDR1 is SGHAT and CDR2 is FQNNGV. The CDR3 runs to 13 residues. Deletions cut 0 bases from V and 8 bases from J, with 11 bases between. The CDR3 DNA reads as TGTGCCAGCAGCTTAGATTCCCTTCCCCAGCAGTACTTC. Protein sequence: CASSLDSLPQQYF.

The CDR3 loop reads CASSLAPTGQQETQYF. Written as DNA, the CDR3 is TGTGCCAGCAGCTTAGCTCCCACGGGGCAACAAGAGACCCAGTACTTC. The V call is TRBV11-2, the J call TRBJ2-5; D is perhaps TRBD1 or TRBD2 (5 bases each). V shed 1 base and J shed 2 bases, with 14 bases lying between them. Germline CDR1 SGHAT, CDR2 FQNNGV. This CDR3 is 16 amino acids long.

This chain uses TRBV11-2 with TRBJ2-7; TRBD2 aligns across 12 bases. The junction had 7 bases not matched to a gene; V was cut back by 5 bases and J by 5 bases. This CDR3 contains 15 residues. Germline V gene sequence: CDR1 SGHAT, CDR2 FQNNGV. The CDR3 region is CASSPGLAGSHEQYF. CDR3 sequence (DNA): TGTGCCAGCAGCCCGGGACTAGCGGGCTCTCACGAGCAGTACTTC.

This clone was seen a single time. The chain joins TRBV5-1 to TRBJ2-5, with 7 bases identical to TRBD1. The J call could be wrong; TRBJ2-7 is a better fit for the DNA end. The CDR3 runs to 17 residues. Germline loops: CDR1 SGHRS, CDR2 YFSETQ. For the CDR3, the DNA is TGCGCCAGCAGCCCGGCCCGAGGACAGGACCTCTCCTACGAGCAGTACTTC. This sequence encodes CASSPARGQDLSYEQYF.

The chain links TRBV5-1 to TRBJ2-3, with 10 bases identical to TRBD2. This CDR3 contains 16 residues. Germline V lookup: CDR1 SGHRS, CDR2 YFSETQ. The junction had 6 bases not matched to a gene; V was cut back by 0 bases and J by 5 bases. The CDR3 nucleotides are TGCGCCAGCAGCTTGGCCCTAGCGGGAGTCATAGATACGCAGTATTTT. Its translation: CASSLALAGVIDTQYF.

The rearrangement uses TRBV6-5 and TRBJ2-4, with unresolved D. This CDR3 is 13 amino acids long. Trimming pared 8 bases from V and 5 bases from J, leaving 13 bases between. Germline CDR1 reads MNHEY; CDR2 reads SVGAGI. The CDR3 is CASGSNYENIQYF. In DNA form, the CDR3 reads TGTGCCAGCGGCTCAAACTACGAAAACATTCAGTACTTC.

The chain links TRBV2 to TRBJ2-5, with D hard to call. This CDR3 comprises 11 residues. Per the germline V gene, CDR1 is SNHLY and CDR2 is FYNNEI. The germline V and J ends were trimmed by 8 bases and 2 bases, with 6 bases remaining between them. The CDR3 sequence: CASLRQETQYF. In nucleotides, the CDR3 is TGTGCCAGCTTGCGTCAAGAGACCCAGTACTTC.

To note about this clone: This same CDR3 is encoded by further DNA sequences in the sample. The V call is TRBV5-1, the J call TRBJ2-7, with D possibly matching TRBD2 (6 bases). CDR1 and CDR2 (germline): SGHRS, YFSETQ. CDR3 size: 14 residues. With 3 bases removed from V and 1 base from J, the gap between germline ends came to 11 bases. The CDR3 here is CASSWTGSSYEQYF. The CDR3 DNA reads TGCGCCAGCAGCTGGACCGGGAGTTCCTACGAGCAGTACTTC.

V gene TRBV11-3 combines with J gene TRBJ2-1, with D uncertain. Trimming left V 5 bases short and J 0 bases short, with 14 bases between. CDR1 SGHNT and CDR2 YENEEA come from the germline V gene. The CDR3 spans 16 residues. The CDR3 loop is CASSTYGLSSYNEQFF. The CDR3 coding sequence is TGTGCCAGCAGCACATATGGGTTATCCTCCTACAATGAGCAGTTCTTC.

CDR3 sequence reads: CASSLFSGDTQYF. CDR3 in DNA: TGTGCCAGCAGCTTATTTTCTGGGGATACGCAGTATTTT. V gene TRBV7-9 combines with J gene TRBJ2-3; D remains unclear. Trimming took off 2 bases at V and 6 bases at J, with 9 bases between the two ends. The CDR3 has 13 amino acids. CDR1 and CDR2 (germline): SEHNR, FQNEAQ (reference sequence).

As to this clone: It is likely a read error: a sequence one base away is far more abundant. This rearrangement joins TRBV6-5 to TRBJ1-1; 8 nucleotides agree with TRBD1. Looked up from germline, CDR1 is MNHEY and CDR2 is SVGAGI. The CDR3 sequence is 14 residues long. The CDR3 DNA is TGTACCAGCAACGCGGGACAGGTGAACACTGAAGCTTTCTTT. Translating gives CTSNAGQVNTEAFF.

V is TRBV14 and J is TRBJ1-4; D is possibly TRBD1 (6 bases). Trimming removed 8 bases from V and 8 bases from J, with 21 bases in between. The CDR3 is made up of 15 amino acids. Germline V gives CDR1 SGHDN, CDR2 FVKESK. In DNA form, the CDR3 reads TGTGCCAGCGCAAACCGCGGGGGCGGATCGGAAAAACTGTTTTTT. Encoded protein: CASANRGGGSEKLFF.

The V and J genes are TRBV5-1 and TRBJ1-2, with D perhaps matching TRBD1 (5 bases). With 4 bases removed from V and 8 bases from J, the gap between germline ends came to 12 bases. The CDR3 is 12 residues long. The germline V gene encodes CDR1 SGHRS and CDR2 YFSETQ. In DNA form, the CDR3 reads TGCGCCAGCAGCCTTGACAGCTTAGGCTACACCTTC. It yields the protein CASSLDSLGYTF. The entire variable domain, with the rest obtained from reference TRBV5-1 and TRBJ1-2, is as follows: KAGVTQTPRYLIKTRGQQVTLSCSPISGHRSVSWYQQTPGQGLQFLFEYFSETQRNKGNFPGRFSGRQFSNSRSEMNVSTLELGDSALYLCASSLDSLGYTFGSGTRLTVV.

CDR3 coding DNA: TGTGCCTGGCGAGGGGGGACAAAGCGGGAGTCGAACGAGCAGTACTTC. This translates into CAWRGGTKRESNEQYF. The chain combines TRBV30 with TRBJ2-7, with 8 bases aligning to TRBD2. The J segment lost 5 bases and the V segment lost 5 bases, leaving 17 bases of the junction unmatched. The CDR3 runs 16 residues. Germline V CDR1 and CDR2: GTSNPN, SVGIG (reference sequence).

The J gene is TRBJ2-5, the V gene TRBV5-1; D is perhaps TRBD2 (5 bases). The germline gives CDR1 SGHRS, CDR2 YFSETQ. The CDR3 is 15 amino acids. V lost 0 bases to trimming and J lost 5 bases, with 14 bases between them. This CDR3 reads CASSLVTGFGETQYF. The CDR3 DNA is TGCGCCAGCAGCTTGGTTACGGGGTTCGGGGAGACCCAGTACTTC.

This clone occurred a few times. The J gene is TRBJ2-1, the V gene TRBV9; D is unresolved. The germline gives CDR1 SGDLS, CDR2 YYNGEE. CDR3 length: 15 amino acids. V shed 2 bases and J shed 8 bases, with 17 bases lying between them. CDR3 residues: CASSVGVRFFDEQFF. In nucleotides, the CDR3 is TGTGCCAGCAGCGTTGGGGTGAGGTTCTTCGATGAGCAGTTCTTC.

This clone was recorded many times. The J gene is TRBJ2-2, the V gene TRBV5-1; TRBD2 is a possible D gene (6 bases). The CDR3 runs 15 residues. V was shortened by 3 bases and J by 4 bases, with 13 bases between the two germline ends. CDR1 is SGHRS and CDR2 is YFSETQ in the germline V gene. CDR3 in DNA: TGCGCCAGCAGCTCCGGGACTTTTTTCACCGGGGAGCTGTTTTTT. Its translation is CASSSGTFFTGELFF.